Listed below are T cell receptor beta chains from one sample, sequenced in a study of cytomegalovirus exposure and HLA in healthy donors. Data came from immunoSEQ multiplex PCR; TCRdb stores just in-frame clones and leaves some out. The profile shows 150,000 to 200,000 clones, roughly four fifths of them singletons. Input material: PBMCs. The receptors were gathered from a man aged 18 to 30 in good health and CMV-seronegative. Each CDR3 is given with its conserved first and last residue.

>TRBV4-3|TRBJ2-2
CAGSQDPGTGGKANTGELFF
>TRBV9|TRBJ2-2
CASSPLSGVLANTGELFF
>TRBV7-2|TRBJ2-5
CASSRTSGQETQYF
>TRBV10-2|TRBJ2-7
CASSEGTDYYEQYF
>TRBV23-1|TRBJ1-4
CASTPNRTDTTNEKLFF
>TRBV29-1|TRBJ2-7
CSGSQGAYEQYF
>TRBV6-6|TRBJ2-7
CASRRDSSSEQYF
>TRBV11-2|TRBJ1-2
CASSQAGLSLRNGYTF
>TRBV7-9|TRBJ1-4
CASSLVQGPNEKLFF
>TRBV11-2|TRBJ2-7
CASSLRGQSTNEQYF
>TRBV5-1|TRBJ2-5
CASSPTGGKSETQYF
>TRBV6-6|TRBJ1-6
CASQTGGQSPLHF
>TRBV7-7|TRBJ2-7
CASSYSGMTEQYF
>TRBV9|TRBJ1-1
CASSVVPDTEAFF
>TRBV21-1|TRBJ1-5
CASSSRQGWSQPQHF
>TRBV7-9|TRBJ2-7
CSSSLGGSYEQYF
>TRBV6-6|TRBJ1-6
CASSRGQGSSPLHF
>TRBV5-4|TRBJ1-1
CASSVQGRGTEAFF
>TRBV9|TRBJ2-5
CASSVEGQGYQETQYF
>TRBV11-2|TRBJ2-4
CASSLAGLKNIQYF
>TRBV5-1|TRBJ1-4
CASSPFRATNEKLFF
>TRBV5-4|TRBJ2-3
CASSLEGGLAGTDTQYF
>TRBV18|TRBJ1-2
CASSPSGQGYGYTF
>TRBV2|TRBJ2-3
CASSPLRDRATDTQYF
>TRBV7-7|TRBJ2-1
CASSLGVGLDEQFF
>TRBV15|TRBJ1-5
CATSRRDQPQHF
>TRBV9|TRBJ2-3
CASSVDLGLAHSTDTQYF
>TRBV29-1|TRBJ1-5
CSVMDRPNQPQHF
>TRBV7-8|TRBJ1-1
CASSVVDRAGDTEAFF
>TRBV10-1|TRBJ2-3
CASSLAGTDTQYF
>TRBV6-4|TRBJ1-2
CASSEQPTANYGYTF
>TRBV19|TRBJ2-7
CASSPGQGAREQYF
>TRBV12-5|TRBJ1-2
CAALAEDYGYTF
>TRBV19|TRBJ2-7
CATREDRGAYEQYF
>TRBV30|TRBJ1-5
CAWSETGSQPQHF
>TRBV7-9|TRBJ2-1
CASSLNLAGWSHNEQFF
>TRBV7-2|TRBJ2-7
CASSLTSGSNEQYF
>TRBV7-6|TRBJ1-4
CASSLARPGLPNEKLFF
>TRBV5-4|TRBJ2-1
CASSTKETSGRWQFF
>TRBV19|TRBJ2-5
CASTGEGGQETQYF
>TRBV29-1|TRBJ2-7
CSVEDAGQGDEQYF
>TRBV6-1|TRBJ2-1
CATLGQGSNNEQFF
>TRBV25-1|TRBJ2-1
CASRAPGSYNEQFF
>TRBV2|TRBJ2-7
CASNGNSYEQYF
>TRBV7-6|TRBJ2-1
CASSSAGGIYNEQFF
>TRBV2|TRBJ1-4
CASRASATNEKLFF
>TRBV23-1|TRBJ1-5
CASSQLSKDRAGQPQHF
>TRBV19|TRBJ2-5
CASSAGTGTETQYF
>TRBV6-5|TRBJ2-7
CASRRRRGEQYF
>TRBV2|TRBJ2-2
CASRTGTRGTGELFF
>TRBV19|TRBJ2-7
CASSIDRGPEQYF
>TRBV28|TRBJ1-5
CASMEDSNQPQHF
>TRBV19|TRBJ2-2
CASMSGRAAGELFF
>TRBV7-2|TRBJ2-3
CASSLQGAFRRLDTQYF
>TRBV18|TRBJ2-1
CASSPFLDRGPDEQFF
>TRBV19|TRBJ2-1
CASSMVIRGADTSNEQFF
>TRBV5-4|TRBJ2-1
CASTPSGGDAYNEQFF